Below are 27 T cell receptor beta chains sequenced from a single sample in a study of T cell responses to AZD1222 COVID-19 vaccine. Profiling relied on immunoSEQ multiplex PCR, and the TCRdb table lists in-frame clones only, not all of them. Of roughly 130,000 clones listed, roughly 94% are singletons. The source material was peripheral blood, sampled on day 0 of AZD1222 vaccination. The receptors here all came from an adult in good health.

This chain's CDR3 is CAWSLNTMNTEAFF. The CDR3 DNA follows: TGTGCCTGGAGTCTAAACACCATGAACACTGAAGCTTTCTTT. The J gene is TRBJ1-1, the V gene TRBV30; no definite D call. The CDR3 sequence is 14 residues long. V lost 2 bases and J lost 0, with 10 bases in between. The germline V gene encodes CDR1 GTSNPN and CDR2 SVGIG (reference sequence).

V gene TRBV5-4 combines with J gene TRBJ2-7, with D possibly being TRBD1 or TRBD2 (6 bases each). Germline values: CDR1 SGHNT, CDR2 YYREEE (reference sequence). The CDR3 runs to 16 residues. V gave up 4 bases and J gave up 0 bases, with 17 bases separating them. CDR3: CASSTPGAKSSYEQYF. In DNA, the CDR3 is TGTGCCAGCAGCACGCCGGGGGCAAAGAGCTCCTACGAGCAGTACTTC.

The V gene is TRBV29-1, the J gene TRBJ2-7, with 9 bases lining up with TRBD1. The junction had 5 bases not matched to a gene; V was cut back by 0 bases and J by 2 bases. This CDR3 is built from 15 residues. Germline CDR1 and CDR2: SQVTM and ANQGSEA. CDR3 protein: CSVEDGTGFTYEQYF. The CDR3 DNA reads as TGCAGCGTTGAAGACGGGACAGGGTTTACCTACGAGCAGTACTTC.

The rearrangement links TRBV5-1 to TRBJ1-2; no clear D. From germline, CDR1 is SGHRS and CDR2 YFSETQ. The length of the CDR3 is 10 residues. V was clipped by 4 bases and J by 8 bases, with 6 bases between them. The CDR3: CASSTGGYTF. CDR3 nucleotide sequence: TGCGCCAGCAGCACCGGGGGCTACACCTTC.

The gene calls are TRBV5-5 and TRBJ2-2; TRBD1 matches 10 bases. The V gene end was trimmed by 5 bases and the J gene end by 0 bases; junction bases not matched to a gene: 4. Looked up from germline, CDR1 is SGHKS and CDR2 is YYEKEE (reference sequence). This CDR3 has 16 amino acids. CDR3 region: CASRPGQGANTGELFF. The CDR3 DNA follows: TGTGCCAGCAGGCCAGGACAGGGGGCGAACACCGGGGAGCTGTTTTTT.

The chain joins TRBV2 to TRBJ2-3; 12 bases agree with TRBD2. The length of the CDR3 is 15 residues. Germline loops: CDR1 SNHLY, CDR2 FYNNEI. V trimming: 5 bases; J trimming: 4 bases; junction bases outside the gene matches: 4. This CDR3 is CASSRLAGVSDTQYF. The CDR3 nucleotides read TGTGCCAGCAGTCGACTAGCGGGAGTCTCAGATACGCAGTATTTT.

The CDR3 coding sequence is TGTGCCAGCACCCCCCTACAGGGCTACAACACTGAAGCTTTCTTT. This encodes CASTPLQGYNTEAFF. This chain joins TRBV6-2 or TRBV6-3 and TRBJ1-1; TRBD1 is a possible D gene (6 bases). The germline CDR1 and CDR2 sequences are MNHEY and SVGEGT. This CDR3 spans 15 amino acids. Trimming shortened V by 7 bases and J by 2 bases, and 17 bases separated the two germline ends.

The table lists this clone with a count of one. The chain links TRBV7-2 to TRBJ2-7; tentative D call: TRBD2 (5 bases). Trimming left V 1 base short and J 11 bases short, with 9 bases between. The germline CDR1 and CDR2 sequences are SGHTA and FQGNSA. CDR3 length: 11 amino acids. DNA for the CDR3: TGTGCCAGCAGCTTAGGAGGGTCCAAGTACTTC. As protein: CASSLGGSKYF. Full variable domain (rest looked up from reference TRBV7-2 and TRBJ2-7): GAGVSQSPSNKVTEKGKDVELRCDPISGHTALYWYRQSLGQGLEFLIYFQGNSAPDKSGLPSDRFSAERTGGSVSTLTIQRTQQEDSAVYLCASSLGGSKYFGPGTRLTVT.

The chain combines TRBV28 with TRBJ1-5, with D possibly matching TRBD1 (6 bases). The CDR3 runs to 14 residues. Germline lookup yields CDR1 MDHEN and CDR2 SYDVKM. V shed 3 bases and J shed 4 bases, with 10 bases lying between them. The DNA for the CDR3 is TGTGCCAGCAGTTTGACAGGCCTGAATCAGCCCCAGCATTTT. It codes for CASSLTGLNQPQHF.

The CDR3 sequence is CASSRFNTGELFF. The CDR3 coding sequence is TGTGCCAGTAGTAGATTCAACACCGGGGAGCTGTTTTTT. The chain links TRBV19 to TRBJ2-2; D unresolved. This CDR3 contains 13 residues. V lost 4 bases and J lost 2, with 5 bases in between. The germline gives CDR1 LNHDA, CDR2 SQIVND (reference sequence).

Note on this clone: An end of the junction differs from the germline gene, which may be a read error. The V and J genes are TRBV5-1 and TRBJ1-1; 7 bases are a match to TRBD1. Germline CDR1 is SGHRS and CDR2 is YFSETQ. The CDR3 spans 14 residues. CDR3 in amino acids: CASSLGGGFTEAFF. CDR3 DNA sequence: TGCGCCAGCAGTTTGGGAGGGGGCTTCACTGAAGCTTTCTTT.

This chain connects TRBV9 to TRBJ2-3; 8 bases line up with TRBD2. The CDR3 extends over 14 amino acids. Germline-derived CDR1 and CDR2 are SGDLS and YYNGEE. V was pared by 4 bases and J by 2 bases, with 3 bases of the junction left unmatched. CDR3 DNA sequence: TGTGCCAGCAGCATACTAGCGGACACAGATACGCAGTATTTT. Translated, it gives CASSILADTDTQYF.

The V call is TRBV27, the J call TRBJ1-2; D call uncertain. With 7 bases removed from V and 2 bases from J, the gap between germline ends came to 23 bases. The CDR3 is made up of 17 amino acids. Germline CDR1 and CDR2: MNHEY and SMNVEV (reference sequence). CDR3 in DNA: TGTGCCAGCAAATCCTTCATCCGTCCCAAACCCAACTATGGCTACACCTTC. Encoded protein: CASKSFIRPKPNYGYTF.

This chain uses TRBV30 with TRBJ1-2, with D possibly matching TRBD1 (5 bases). Trimming removed 4 bases at V and 4 bases at J, with 19 bases between. This CDR3 comprises 15 residues. The V gene's germline CDR1 is GTSNPN and CDR2 SVGIG (reference sequence). The CDR3 loop is CAWTHSGGSGYGYTF. The CDR3 nucleotides are TGTGCCTGGACCCATAGTGGGGGAAGTGGCTATGGCTACACCTTC. The full variable domain, in which reference TRBV30 and TRBJ1-2 provide the parts outside the CDR3, is SQTIHQWPATLVQPVGSPLSLECTVEGTSNPNLYWYRQAAGRGLQLLFYSVGIGQISSEVPQNLSASRPQDRQFILSSKKLLLSDSGFYLCAWTHSGGSGYGYTFGSGTRLTVV.

V is TRBV7-8 and J is TRBJ1-5, with D possibly TRBD1 on 6 matching bases. Trimming took 5 bases from V and 3 from J, leaving 11 bases between them. In germline, CDR1 is SGHVS, CDR2 FQNEAQ. The CDR3 is 14 residues long. CDR3 residues: CASSRDRNNQPQHF. DNA of the CDR3: TGTGCCAGCAGCCGAGACAGGAACAATCAGCCCCAGCATTTT.

This sequence joins TRBV7-2 and TRBJ2-1; D may be TRBD2 (7 bases). Germline lookup yields CDR1 SGHTA and CDR2 FQGNSA. V was trimmed by 1 base and J by 4 bases, leaving 14 bases between them. The CDR3 is 16 amino acids. The CDR3 here is CASSLGPGGQYNEQFF. The CDR3 region has the DNA TGTGCCAGCAGCTTAGGGCCGGGGGGCCAATACAATGAGCAGTTCTTC.

The chain has TRBV28 and TRBJ2-1; TRBD1 aligns across 8 bases. Losses at the gene ends were 1 base for V and 2 bases for J; bases not matched to a gene: 1. The CDR3 totals 15 residues. The V gene's germline CDR1 is MDHEN and CDR2 SYDVKM. Written as DNA, the CDR3 is TGTGCCAGCAGTTTATCAGGGGGCGCCTACAATGAGCAGTTCTTC. This translates into CASSLSGGAYNEQFF.

As regards this clone: Other nucleotide sequences in the sample specify the same CDR3. The rearrangement joins TRBV15 to TRBJ2-5; D ambiguous. The CDR3 contains 12 residues. The germline gives CDR1 LNHNV, CDR2 YYDKDF (reference sequence). The V and J ends lost 0 bases and 5 bases respectively, with 4 bases between them. The CDR3 nucleotides read TGTGCCACCAGCAGAGATGAGGAGACCCAGTACTTC. This encodes CATSRDEETQYF. The full variable domain, with the rest looked up from reference TRBV15 and TRBJ2-5, is DAMVIQNPRYQVTQFGKPVTLSCSQTLNHNVMYWYQQKSSQAPKLLFHYYDKDFNNEADTPDNFQSRRPNTSFCFLDIRSPGLGDTAMYLCATSRDEETQYFGPGTRLLVL.

Note on this clone: The same CDR3 can be traced to other DNA sequences in this sample. The chain joins TRBV3-1 (or the pseudogene TRBV3-2) to TRBJ1-5, with a possible D match to TRBD1 (6 bases). The germline V and J ends were trimmed by 3 bases and 5 bases, with 11 bases remaining between them. Germline CDR1 reads LGHDT; CDR2 reads YNNKEL (reference sequence). The CDR3 covers 14 residues. The CDR3 is CASSQEGGHQPQHF. CDR3 sequence (DNA): TGTGCCAGCAGCCAGGAGGGGGGCCATCAGCCCCAGCATTTT.

The CDR3 sequence: CASRPEGPTQYF. CDR3 in DNA: TGCGCCAGCAGACCCGAGGGGCCTACCCAGTACTTC. V is TRBV5-1 and J is TRBJ2-5; perhaps D is TRBD1 or TRBD2 (5 bases each). V lost 5 bases and J lost 8, with 13 bases in between. Germline values: CDR1 SGHRS, CDR2 YFSETQ. The CDR3 runs to 12 residues. Full variable domain (remainder filled in from reference TRBV5-1 and TRBJ2-5): KAGVTQTPRYLIKTRGQQVTLSCSPISGHRSVSWYQQTPGQGLQFLFEYFSETQRNKGNFPGRFSGRQFSNSRSEMNVSTLELGDSALYLCASRPEGPTQYFGPGTRLLVL.

V usage is TRBV19 and J usage is TRBJ1-6, with 7 bases matching TRBD1. Germline V lookup: CDR1 LNHDA, CDR2 SQIVND (reference sequence). The CDR3 has 15 residues. Trimming cost V 7 bases and J 3 bases; bases outside gene matches: 6. CDR3 sequence: CASTLDRLYNSPLHF. In DNA, the CDR3 is TGTGCCAGTACTTTGGACAGGCTCTATAATTCACCCCTCCACTTT.

V is TRBV4-1 and J is TRBJ2-2; 11 bases align to TRBD1. The CDR3 is made up of 16 amino acids. Germline CDR1 and CDR2: MGHRA and YSYEKL. The J segment lost 2 bases and the V segment lost 1 base, leaving 0 bases of the junction unmatched. For the CDR3, the DNA is TGCGCCAGCAGCCAAGGGACAGGGGGCAACACCGGGGAGCTGTTTTTT. It is translated as CASSQGTGGNTGELFF.

The chain recombines TRBV18 with TRBJ1-2; 8 bases are shared with TRBD1. This CDR3 has 16 residues. J was trimmed by 0 bases and V by 6 bases; bases with no gene match: 9. Per germline, CDR1 KGHSH and CDR2 LQKENI. CDR3: CASSQGQALTNYGYTF. CDR3 nucleotides: TGTGCCAGCTCTCAGGGACAGGCGCTCACTAACTATGGCTACACCTTC.

The chain combines TRBV6-6 with TRBJ2-7; D call uncertain. The ends were cut back, 4 bases at V and 2 bases at J, with 9 bases in the middle. Germline values: CDR1 MNHNY, CDR2 SVGAGI (reference sequence). The CDR3 extends over 13 amino acids. The CDR3 bases are TGTGCCAGCAGTTGGCCAGAAACCTACGAGCAGTACTTC. Its translation: CASSWPETYEQYF.

The V and J genes are TRBV5-1 and TRBJ2-2; 9 nucleotides agree with TRBD1. CDR3 length: 16 amino acids. V lost 0 bases and J lost 6; bases outside the gene matches: 6. The V gene's germline CDR1 is SGHRS and CDR2 YFSETQ. CDR3: CASSLVNRGRPGELFF. In DNA form, the CDR3 reads TGCGCCAGCAGCTTGGTAAACAGGGGGCGCCCCGGGGAGCTGTTTTTT.

The gene calls are TRBV2 and TRBJ1-5; maybe TRBD1 (5 bases). With 4 bases removed from V and 9 bases from J, the gap between germline ends came to 16 bases. Germline V gene data show CDR1 as SNHLY and CDR2 as FYNNEI. The length of the CDR3 is 14 residues. The CDR3 here is CASSVGTPARPQHF. CDR3 nucleotides: TGTGCCAGCAGTGTGGGGACCCCGGCCCGGCCCCAGCATTTT.

V is TRBV6-5 and J is TRBJ1-4; no clear D. V was pared by 6 bases and J by 7 bases, with 18 bases between. In germline, CDR1 is MNHEY, CDR2 SVGAGI. This CDR3 spans 15 amino acids. CDR3 DNA: TGTGCCAGCAGATCTTTAGGAACACAGAGTGAAAAACTGTTTTTT. Protein: CASRSLGTQSEKLFF.